This is a list of T cell receptor beta chains from one sample in a study of T cells in Graves' hyperthyroidism and ophthalmopathy. TCRdb re-called the multiplex PCR reads with MiXCR, one entry per CDR3 protein. The sample yields hundreds of thousands of distinct CDR3 sequences, over 40% seen once. The specimen was peripheral blood or thyroid tissue (not recorded which). The receptors were gathered from an adult man with Graves' disease, either hyperthyroidism or ophthalmopathy (not recorded which). Both conserved end residues are part of each CDR3. The D gene is left open where the match is weak. The size field is filled for only some rows; it gives once, few, many or a size class.

>TRBV12-5|-|TRBJ1-4|-
TGTGCTAGTGGCCCGGGCCTTACCCAAGAAAAACTGTTTTTT
CASGPGLTQEKLFF
>TRBV10-3|TRBD1|TRBJ1-1|-
TGTGCCATCAGTCGGGACAGGGGTACTTCAATCCTCTTT
CAISRDRGTSILF
>TRBV30|-|TRBJ2-5|-
TGTGCCTGGAAGTGGGGAAAAGAGACCCAGTACTTC
CAWKWGKETQYF
>TRBV12-3/TRBV12-4|-|TRBJ1-2|-
TGTGCCAGCAGTTTAGGAGGAAGGACGGGAAACTATGGCTACACCTTC
CASSLGGRTGNYGYTF
>TRBV6-1|-|TRBJ1-1|-
TGTGCCAGCAGCCCCAAAGAGACAGGAATGAACACTGAAGCTTTCTTT
CASSPKETGMNTEAFF
>TRBV7-2|TRBD1|TRBJ1-1|few
TGTTCGACCGATTCAGGGGGCTCGTACACTGAAGCTTTCTTT
CSTDSGGSYTEAFF
>TRBV10-3|-|TRBJ2-6|-
TGTGCCAGCAACCCAACTGGGGCCAACGTCCTGACTTTC
CASNPTGANVLTF
>TRBV11-2|TRBD2|TRBJ2-7|-
TGTGCCAGCTCTGCTAGCGGGGACTACGAGCAGTACTTC
CASSASGDYEQYF
>TRBV7-9|-|TRBJ1-6|many
TGTGCCAGCAGCCCCCAGGGCTTCGGACCCCTCCACTTT
CASSPQGFGPLHF
>TRBV20-1|TRBD1|TRBJ1-2|-
TGCAGTGCTAGATTACAGGGGCTTGTCTATGGCTACACCTTC
CSARLQGLVYGYTF
>TRBV7-9|TRBD1|TRBJ1-1|many
TGTGCCAGCAGCTTAAGCGGGACAGGGTATGAAGCTTTCTTT
CASSLSGTGYEAFF
>TRBV20-1|-|TRBJ2-2|-
TGCAGTGCTATCCCGGGACAGAACACCGGGGAGCTGTTTTTT
CSAIPGQNTGELFF
>TRBV7-8|-|TRBJ2-5|-
TGTGCCAGCAGCGTATTGGACTCCGGAGAGACCCAGTACTTC
CASSVLDSGETQYF
>TRBV20-1|-|TRBJ2-2|few
TGCAGTGCTAGTCACCCCACCGGGGAGCTGTTTTTT
CSASHPTGELFF
>TRBV7-9|-|TRBJ1-1|-
TGTGCCAGCAGCCATCAGGGGTTCGACACTGAAGCTTTCTTT
CASSHQGFDTEAFF
>TRBV25-1|-|TRBJ1-3|many
TGTGCCAGCAGTGTATACAGGAGCTCTGGAAACACCATATATTTT
CASSVYRSSGNTIYF
>TRBV2|TRBD2|TRBJ2-7|-
TGTGCCAGCAGCCCCCTAGGGGCGGGACTATCCTACGAGCAGTACTTC
CASSPLGAGLSYEQYF
>TRBV29-1|TRBD1|TRBJ2-6|-
TGCAGCGTGCCCCCGGGACAGGGAGAGGCTGGGGCCAACGTCCTGACTTTC
CSVPPGQGEAGANVLTF
>TRBV5-1|-|TRBJ1-4|many
TGCGCCAGCAGCTTGGGGGGGAATGAAAAACTGTTTTTT
CASSLGGNEKLFF
>TRBV9|TRBD1|TRBJ2-5|few
TGTGCCAGCAGCGTAGGGGGACAGGCTGAGACCCAGTACTTC
CASSVGGQAETQYF
>TRBV29-1|-|TRBJ2-2|many
TGCAGCGTTGCCGAGGGTCACACCGGGGAGCTGTTTTTT
CSVAEGHTGELFF
>TRBV9|-|TRBJ1-5|-
TGTGCCAGCAGTTGGGGGGGGATGGGCAATCAGCCCCAGCATTTT
CASSWGGMGNQPQHF
>TRBV20-1|TRBD2|TRBJ2-7|-
TGCAGTGCTAGAGACGGCGGGAGGGTCTACGAGCAGTACTTC
CSARDGGRVYEQYF
>TRBV12-3/TRBV12-4|-|TRBJ1-4|once
TGTGCCAGCAGTTTAGGGGTTGCGGGTGAAAAACTGTTTTTT
CASSLGVAGEKLFF
>TRBV12-3/TRBV12-4|-|TRBJ1-6|-
TGTGCCAGCAGTTTACTGCAGGGTCATAATTCACCCCTCCACTTT
CASSLLQGHNSPLHF
>TRBV20-1|-|TRBJ1-1|few
TGCAGTGCTAGGAGTTGGTGGAGGAACACTGAAGCTTTCTTT
CSARSWWRNTEAFF
>TRBV10-2|-|TRBJ1-1|few
TGCGCCAGCAGTGAGGGGGGCATCGGCACTGAAGCTTTCTTT
CASSEGGIGTEAFF
>TRBV9|-|TRBJ2-7|-
TGTGCCAGCAGCGAAACCGGCCACGACGTAACCTACGAGCAGTACTTC
CASSETGHDVTYEQYF
>TRBV20-1|TRBD1|TRBJ1-6|-
TGCAGCGTCAACGGACAGGGACTTTCACCCCTCCACTTT
CSVNGQGLSPLHF
>TRBV6-1|-|TRBJ2-7|-
TGTGCCAGCAGACCAGAAACAGGAAGCTCCTACGAGCAGTACTTC
CASRPETGSSYEQYF
>TRBV29-1|TRBD1|TRBJ1-2|-
TGCAGCGCATGGACAGGGGCGAGGACTAACTATGGCTACACCTTC
CSAWTGARTNYGYTF
>TRBV2|-|TRBJ1-4|many
TGTGCCAGCACGGACTGGGATGAAAAACTGTTTTTT
CASTDWDEKLFF
>TRBV2|TRBD1|TRBJ1-5|few
TGTGCCAGCAGTGGTGGGACAGGGTCGCGCAATCAGCCCCAGCATTTT
CASSGGTGSRNQPQHF
>TRBV7-2|TRBD2|TRBJ2-5|many
TGTGCCAGCAGCGGAGGGCGACTAGCGCCCCAAGAGACCCAGTACTTC
CASSGGRLAPQETQYF
>TRBV7-9|-|TRBJ1-2|-
TGTGCCAGCAGTCCTCCGAGACAGGCATATGGCTACACCTTC
CASSPPRQAYGYTF
>TRBV3-1|-|TRBJ1-1|-
TGTGCCAGCAGCCAAGCAGCGGCAGGGGTGAACACTGAAGCTTTCTTT
CASSQAAAGVNTEAFF
>TRBV7-3|-|TRBJ1-6|few
TGTGCCAGCGGACTCAGGAACTCACCCCTCCACTTT
CASGLRNSPLHF
>TRBV5-8|-|TRBJ2-5|-
TGTGCCAGCGGATTACATATCCAAGAGACCCAGTACTTC
CASGLHIQETQYF
>TRBV19|-|TRBJ1-5|-
TGTGCCAGTGAGTCAGGGCTCATGATCAATCAGCCCCAGCATTTT
CASESGLMINQPQHF
>TRBV6-6|-|TRBJ1-2|-
TGTGCCAGCAGTGATGGGGTTTATGGCAACACCTTC
CASSDGVYGNTF
>TRBV2|-|TRBJ1-5|few
TGTGCCAGCAGTTTTAGACCCATGAGGAGACAAAATCAGCCCCAGCATTTT
CASSFRPMRRQNQPQHF
>TRBV20-1|-|TRBJ2-5|-
TGCAGTGCTAGAGATCGGGACGAGGGTCAAGAGACCCAGTACTTC
CSARDRDEGQETQYF
>TRBV7-2|TRBD1|TRBJ1-1|many
TGTGCCAGCAGCCCGGGACAGAGGAACACTGAAGCTTTCTTT
CASSPGQRNTEAFF
>TRBV19|TRBD1|TRBJ1-2|-
TGTGCCAGTAGTAACTCCGGGACAGTGCCCGGCTATGGCTACACCTTC
CASSNSGTVPGYGYTF
>TRBV7-3|-|TRBJ2-7|-
TGTGCCAGCAGCCAAACCTTAGCCGGGGTTAGTTACGAGCAGTACTTC
CASSQTLAGVSYEQYF
>TRBV25-1|TRBD1|TRBJ1-6|-
TGTGCCAGCAGTGCTAGAGGACGGACAGGCCATAATTCACCCCTCCACTTT
CASSARGRTGHNSPLHF
>TRBV15|-|TRBJ1-4|-
TGTGCCACCAGCAGAGTGGGGCATCCTAATGAAAAACTGTTTTTT
CATSRVGHPNEKLFF
>TRBV2|-|TRBJ1-2|many
TGTGCCAGCAGTGGGTACAGGGAAACAACATATGGCTACACCTTC
CASSGYRETTYGYTF
>TRBV24-1|-|TRBJ1-5|many
TGTGCCACCAGTGATTCGGAGGCAGGACACCCTGTGGGCAATCAGCCCCAGCATTTT
CATSDSEAGHPVGNQPQHF
>TRBV7-9|TRBD1|TRBJ1-4|-
TGTGCCAGCACCACACAGGGGGAGGAAGATGAAAAACTGTTTTTT
CASTTQGEEDEKLFF
>TRBV24-1|-|TRBJ2-5|many
TGTGCCACCAGCGGGTTTGAAGAGACCCAGTACTTC
CATSGFEETQYF
>TRBV14|-|TRBJ1-2|few
TGTGCCAGCAGCCTTCCCGACTACAACTATGGCTACACCTTC
CASSLPDYNYGYTF
>TRBV9|TRBD1|TRBJ1-5|many
TGTGCCAGCAGCGCAGAGGGGGCCAGCAATCAGCCCCAGCATTTT
CASSAEGASNQPQHF
>TRBV29-1|-|TRBJ2-1|-
TGCAGCGTTGCTTCCGCCGCCGGAGGCCAACACAATGAGCAGTTCTTC
CSVASAAGGQHNEQFF
>TRBV10-3|-|TRBJ1-3|once
TGTGCCATCAGTGAGCGGGATGGCTACACCATATATTTT
CAISERDGYTIYF